This section outlines one TCR beta chain sequence together with its context. Its target is not known. This specimen comes from a study of cytomegalovirus exposure and HLA in healthy donors. Study results and limitations: A later analysis found first-cohort TCR clusters tended to co-occur in the 90 to 150 validation repertoires. The study listed around 150 cytomegalovirus-associated TCR beta chains. Rare TCR sequences dominated, though some public TCRs recurred in many donors. High specificity and sensitivity for cytomegalovirus status were reported for the classifier.

The method was immunoSEQ multiplex PCR; TCRdb's version includes in-frame clones alone and lacks a portion of them. The table includes about 140,000 clones, 88% detected once. V was shortened by 5 bases and J by 4 bases, with 17 bases between the two germline ends. The CDR3 length is 15 residues. Germline V gene sequence: CDR1 LNHDA, CDR2 SQIVND (reference sequence). This sequence originates from a woman aged 18-35 years in good health and CMV-seropositive. This sequence joins TRBV19 and TRBJ1-2; D may be TRBD1 (5 bases). Sequenced material: PBMCs. The CDR3 region has the DNA TGTGCCAGTAGTTCGCCGGGTCTGGGGCTCTATGGCTACACCTTC. This encodes CASSSPGLGLYGYTF. The full variable domain, its missing parts supplied by reference TRBV19 and TRBJ1-2, is DGGITQSPKYLFRKEGQNVTLSCEQNLNHDAMYWYRQDPGQGLRLIYYSQIVNDFQKGDIAEGYSVSREKKESFPLTVTSAQKNPTAFYLCASSSPGLGLYGYTFGSGTRLTVV.